The 25 T cell receptor beta chains in this list originate from one sample, sequenced in a study of OX40 agonist ivuxolimab in advanced cancers. Libraries were prepared by immunoSEQ multiplex PCR; TCRdb keeps only in-frame clonotypes and omits some of them. The sample lists 20,000 to 25,000 clones; 88% were seen once. Sequencing used CD4+ or CD8+ T cells sorted from blood, obtained in a trial of the OX40 agonist ivuxolimab. These receptors originate from an adult with an advanced solid tumor such as melanoma, head and neck, liver or kidney cancer.

The rearrangement uses TRBV25-1 and TRBJ1-5; D not resolved. CDR3 length: 15 amino acids. V dropped 5 bases and J dropped 9 bases, with 20 bases sitting between them. Germline V gene data show CDR1 as MGHDK and CDR2 as SYGVNS. CDR3 amino acids: CASSQKTRERRPQHF. CDR3 in DNA: TGTGCCAGCAGTCAGAAGACGCGGGAACGGAGGCCCCAGCATTTT.

The chain has TRBV11-2 and TRBJ2-1; tentative D call: TRBD2 (5 bases). In germline, CDR1 is SGHAT, CDR2 FQNNGV. V was shortened by 0 bases and J by 12 bases, with 12 bases between the two germline ends. This CDR3 region has 13 residues. The CDR3 coding sequence is TGTGCCAGCAGCTTAGATCCTACTAGATGGCAGTTCTTC. The encoded protein is CASSLDPTRWQFF.

The chain recombines TRBV11-2 with TRBJ2-3, with D perhaps TRBD1 (6 bases). The CDR3 length is 14 residues. Trimming left V 5 bases short and J 5 bases short, with 14 bases between. Germline CDR1 is SGHAT and CDR2 is FQNNGV. CDR3 sequence: CASSPPGAVDTQYF. The CDR3 region has the DNA TGTGCCAGCAGCCCTCCAGGGGCAGTAGATACGCAGTATTTT.

This clone was seen just once. The chain recombines TRBV29-1 with TRBJ2-6; TRBD1 aligns across 9 bases. Germline values: CDR1 SQVTM, CDR2 ANQGSEA. This CDR3 has 16 residues. V shed 1 base and J 4 bases; nucleotides not matched to a gene: 5. CDR3 protein: CSVEADRGRGANVLTF. The CDR3 coding sequence is TGCAGCGTTGAAGCCGACAGGGGGAGAGGGGCCAACGTCCTGACTTTC. Using reference TRBV29-1 and TRBJ2-6 for the parts outside the CDR3, the full variable domain is SAVISQKPSRDICQRGTSLTIQCQVDSQVTMMFWYRQQPGQSLTLIATANQGSEATYESGFVIDKFPISRPNLTFSTLTVSNMSPEDSSIYLCSVEADRGRGANVLTFGAGSRLTVL.

The chain joins TRBV11-2 to TRBJ2-1, with TRBD2 matching over 8 bases. The germline V gene encodes CDR1 SGHAT and CDR2 FQNNGV. V dropped 1 base and J dropped 2; count of bases not matched to a gene: 4. The CDR3 sequence is 16 residues long. The CDR3 sequence: CASSLAGGVPYNEQFF. DNA for the CDR3: TGTGCCAGCAGCTTAGCGGGAGGGGTACCCTACAATGAGCAGTTCTTC.

The chain combines TRBV7-9 with TRBJ2-5; D unresolved. Trimming removed 0 bases from V and 5 bases from J, with 10 bases in between. The CDR3 loop spans 14 amino acids. Germline V gene lookup returns CDR1 SEHNR and CDR2 FQNEAQ (reference sequence). CDR3 bases: TGTGCCAGCAGCTTAGCCGCAAGTCGGGAGACCCAGTACTTC. It translates to CASSLAASRETQYF.

This clone was detected only once. This chain connects TRBV9 to TRBJ2-1; 11 nucleotides line up with TRBD2. Trimming at V came to 4 bases and at J to 6 bases, leaving 9 bases not matched to a gene. This CDR3 is 16 amino acids long. Germline-derived CDR1 and CDR2 are SGDLS and YYNGEE. This CDR3 is CASSPKGLADPNEQFF. CDR3 sequence (DNA): TGTGCCAGCAGCCCGAAGGGACTAGCGGATCCCAATGAGCAGTTCTTC.

The rearrangement uses TRBV4-1 and TRBJ2-5, with 7 bases matching TRBD1. In germline, CDR1 is MGHRA, CDR2 YSYEKL. This CDR3 is built from 15 residues. Trimming cost V 2 bases and J 2 bases; bases outside gene matches: 5. The CDR3 protein is CASSQPGTAQETQYF. Written as DNA, the CDR3 is TGCGCCAGCAGCCAACCAGGGACAGCACAAGAGACCCAGTACTTC.

A note on this clone: The sample has other DNA sequences that encode this CDR3 too. V gene TRBV5-1 combines with J gene TRBJ2-5, with 7 bases aligning to TRBD2. Germline V gene data show CDR1 as SGHRS and CDR2 as YFSETQ. The CDR3 is 15 amino acids. Unmatched junction bases numbered 12, after V lost 5 bases and J lost 5 bases. This CDR3 reads CASRSTRGSRETQYF. CDR3 nucleotides: TGCGCCAGCAGAAGCACCCGCGGGAGTCGGGAGACCCAGTACTTC.

The chain is built from TRBV5-4 and TRBJ1-2; D gene uncertain. The CDR3 loop spans 13 amino acids. V dropped 0 bases and J dropped 8 bases, with 11 bases sitting between them. Germline values: CDR1 SGHNT, CDR2 YYREEE (reference sequence). Written as DNA, the CDR3 is TGTGCCAGCAGCTTGGCTCGTTATGAGGGCTACACCTTC. This sequence encodes CASSLARYEGYTF.

V and J are TRBV7-3 and TRBJ2-2; TRBD1 matches 7 bases. CDR1 and CDR2 (germline): SGHTA, FQGTGA. The junction had 5 bases not matched to a gene; V was cut back by 9 bases and J by 4 bases. This CDR3 is 13 amino acids long. The CDR3 reads CASSTGSTGELFF. The CDR3 nucleotides are TGTGCCAGTTCGACAGGGAGCACCGGGGAGCTGTTTTTT.

The chain couples TRBV19 to TRBJ2-7; 8 bases are shared with TRBD1. Germline lookup yields CDR1 LNHDA and CDR2 SQIVND (reference sequence). CDR3 length: 13 residues. V lost 5 bases to trimming and J lost 1 base; unmatched junction nucleotides: 1. CDR3 nucleotide sequence: TGTGCCAGTAGTTACAGGGGGTCCTACGAGCAGTACTTC. This translates into CASSYRGSYEQYF.

V gene TRBV19 combines with J gene TRBJ2-3, with 9 bases matching TRBD2. Unmatched junction bases numbered 5, after V lost 3 bases and J lost 4 bases. This CDR3 is 15 amino acids long. Germline-derived CDR1 and CDR2 are LNHDA and SQIVND (reference sequence). The CDR3 sequence is CASSMLIAGADTQYF. For the CDR3, the DNA is TGTGCCAGTAGTATGTTGATAGCGGGAGCAGATACGCAGTATTTT.

The chain is built from TRBV30 and TRBJ2-1, with D perhaps TRBD2 (6 bases). Germline values: CDR1 GTSNPN, CDR2 SVGIG (reference sequence). V lost 5 bases and J lost 4, with 15 bases in between. The CDR3 loop spans 14 amino acids. This CDR3 reads CAWRSSGTYNEQFF. The CDR3 bases are TGTGCCTGGCGGTCGTCCGGGACTTACAATGAGCAGTTCTTC.

The chain is built from TRBV7-2 and TRBJ1-4; D gene ambiguous. Trimming pared 5 bases from V and 8 bases from J, leaving 9 bases between. This CDR3 has 12 residues. In germline, CDR1 is SGHTA, CDR2 FQGNSA. The CDR3, as DNA: TGTGCCAGCAGCCTCTTCCGAGAAAAACTGTTTTTT. Translation gives CASSLFREKLFF.

The V gene is TRBV9, the J gene TRBJ2-1, with TRBD1 matching 7 bases. J gave up 8 bases and V 3 bases, and 5 bases lay outside the gene matches. The CDR3 spans 13 residues. Germline V gene data show CDR1 as SGDLS and CDR2 as YYNGEE. As DNA, the CDR3 is TGTGCCAGCAGCGCCCACAGGGGCGATGAGCAGTTCTTC. Translation: CASSAHRGDEQFF.

The chain is built from TRBV18 and TRBJ2-1, with D perhaps matching TRBD1 (6 bases). Between the trimmed V and J ends, which lost 1 base and 3 bases, there was a span of 13 bases. The CDR3 sequence is 16 residues long. CDR1 and CDR2 (germline): KGHSH, LQKENI. The CDR3 nucleotides read TGTGCCAGCTCACCACAGGAACCCAGGGGCTACAATGAGCAGTTCTTC. Its protein is CASSPQEPRGYNEQFF.

The V call is TRBV9, the J call TRBJ2-1; possible D gene TRBD2, 5 bases. Germline V gene lookup returns CDR1 SGDLS and CDR2 YYNGEE. Trimming shortened V by 0 bases and J by 2 bases, and 6 bases separated the two germline ends. There are 14 residues in the CDR3. The CDR3 sequence is CASSVAGTYNEQFF. CDR3 sequence (DNA): TGTGCCAGCAGCGTAGCGGGAACCTACAATGAGCAGTTCTTC.

The V and J genes are TRBV5-4 and TRBJ2-3; no clear D. From germline, CDR1 is SGHNT and CDR2 YYREEE (reference sequence). The germline V and J ends were trimmed by 4 bases and 4 bases, with 16 bases remaining between them. The CDR3 is made up of 15 amino acids. CDR3 coding DNA: TGTGCCAGCAGCCTTCCGGGCCGTAGGCCAGATACGCAGTATTTT. Amino acids: CASSLPGRRPDTQYF.

The chain recombines TRBV7-9 with TRBJ2-5; D remains ambiguous. Trimming removed 2 bases at V and 0 bases at J, with 7 bases between. CDR3 length equals 14 residues. The germline CDR1 and CDR2 sequences are SEHNR and FQNEAQ (reference sequence). The CDR3 DNA is TGTGCCAGCAGCTTAAGGCAGGACCAAGAGACCCAGTACTTC. This codes for CASSLRQDQETQYF. The variable domain in full, with the rest retrieved from reference TRBV7-9 and TRBJ2-5, is DTGVSQNPRHKITKRGQNVTFRCDPISEHNRLYWYRQTLGQGPEFLTYFQNEAQLEKSRLLSDRFSAERPKGSFSTLEIQRTEQGDSAMYLCASSLRQDQETQYFGPGTRLLVL.

The V call is TRBV28, the J call TRBJ2-7; D is possibly TRBD2 (6 bases). Trimming pared 3 bases from V and 0 bases from J, leaving 9 bases between. This CDR3 contains 14 residues. From germline, CDR1 is MDHEN and CDR2 SYDVKM. This CDR3 is CASSLGGSSYEQYF. In DNA, the CDR3 is TGTGCCAGCAGTTTGGGAGGTAGCTCCTACGAGCAGTACTTC.

V is TRBV18 and J is TRBJ2-6, with 9 nucleotides matching TRBD1. Germline V gene data show CDR1 as KGHSH and CDR2 as LQKENI. V shed 3 bases, J shed 1 base, and the junction held 7 bases outside the gene matches. The CDR3 consists of 18 residues. CDR3 sequence reads: CASSPTGTGISGANVLTF. The CDR3 DNA sequence: TGTGCCAGCTCACCTACCGGGACAGGGATTTCTGGGGCCAACGTCCTGACTTTC.

This clone was seen a single time. The V call is TRBV7-2, the J call TRBJ1-2; tentative D call: TRBD1 (5 bases). V was pared by 1 base and J by 2 bases, with 5 bases between. CDR1 and CDR2 (germline): SGHTA, FQGNSA. The CDR3 length is 13 residues. CDR3 coding DNA: TGTGCCAGCAGCTTAGGGGGGAACTATGGCTACACCTTC. It codes for CASSLGGNYGYTF.

This clone was recorded once. The gene calls are TRBV18 and TRBJ1-3; D is ambiguous. Deletions cut 3 bases from V and 4 bases from J, with 10 bases between. This CDR3 is built from 14 residues. Germline lookup yields CDR1 KGHSH and CDR2 LQKENI. CDR3 region: CASSPQYSGNTIYF. For the CDR3, the DNA is TGTGCCAGCTCACCGCAGTATTCCGGAAACACCATATATTTT. Full variable domain (missing parts from reference TRBV18 and TRBJ1-3): NAGVMQNPRHLVRRRGQEARLRCSPMKGHSHVYWYRQLPEEGLKFMVYLQKENIIDESGMPKERFSAEFPKEGPSILRIQQVVRGDSAAYFCASSPQYSGNTIYFGEGSWLTVV.

CDR3 in amino acids: CASSGSRGMGPTYF. The CDR3 DNA reads TGTGCCAGCAGCGGCTCTCGCGGGATGGGGCCCACGTACTTC. This chain connects TRBV14 to TRBJ2-7; D possibly corresponds to TRBD2 (6 bases). CDR3 length: 14 residues. Germline assignment: CDR1 SGHDN and CDR2 FVKESK. V lost 5 bases to trimming and J lost 12 bases, with 23 bases between them. Full variable domain (remainder filled in from reference TRBV14 and TRBJ2-7): EAGVTQFPSHSVIEKGQTVTLRCDPISGHDNLYWYRRVMGKEIKFLLHFVKESKQDESGMPNNRFLAERTGGTYSTLKVQPAELEDSGVYFCASSGSRGMGPTYFGPGTRLTVT.